Presented here are 21 T cell receptor beta chains from one specimen sequenced in a study of T cell changes during pregnancy in multiple sclerosis. Some clones are missing from TCRdb's copy, which holds only in-frame ones; the method was immunoSEQ multiplex PCR. The sample records roughly 120,000 clones, more than 85% being singletons. The sample consisted of peripheral blood, taken in the third trimester of pregnancy. The source is a female donor with multiple sclerosis, enrolled in a pregnancy study.

The chain employs TRBV19 and TRBJ1-6; TRBD1 is a possible D gene (5 bases). V was pared by 7 bases and J by 13 bases, with 14 bases between. This CDR3 spans 12 amino acids. CDR1 is LNHDA, CDR2 SQIVND, per germline (reference sequence). For the CDR3, the DNA is TGTGCCAGTACCGAAAGCGGGGGGCCCCTCCACTTT. It translates to CASTESGGPLHF.

This clone was detected once. The genes are TRBV5-6 and TRBJ2-7, with D perhaps TRBD2 (5 bases). The CDR3 covers 15 residues. Per germline, CDR1 SGHDT and CDR2 YYEEEE. Trimming left V 1 base short and J 0 bases short, with 11 bases between. The CDR3 DNA reads as TGTGCCAGCAGCTTGATCGGGGTGAGCTCCTACGAGCAGTACTTC. Its translation: CASSLIGVSSYEQYF.

The chain has TRBV6-4 and TRBJ1-6, with 10 bases lining up with TRBD1. CDR3 size: 15 residues. Trimming at V came to 4 bases and at J to 10 bases, leaving 7 bases not matched to a gene. CDR1 is MRHNA and CDR2 is SNTAGT in the germline V gene. CDR3 residues: CASSVSRDRGSPLHF. The DNA of the CDR3 is TGTGCCAGCAGTGTATCCCGGGACAGGGGCTCACCCCTCCACTTT.

Worth noting for this clone: The sample has other DNA sequences that encode this CDR3 too. The chain has TRBV9 and TRBJ1-5, with D perhaps matching TRBD1 (5 bases). The CDR3 is made up of 15 amino acids. Looked up from germline, CDR1 is SGDLS and CDR2 is YYNGEE. Trimming removed 3 bases at V and 0 bases at J, with 10 bases between. The CDR3 DNA follows: TGTGCCAGCAGCGCAGACAGCTATAGCAATCAGCCCCAGCATTTT. This codes for CASSADSYSNQPQHF.

The chain couples TRBV25-1 to TRBJ2-5; 7 nucleotides align to TRBD1. Germline V gives CDR1 MGHDK, CDR2 SYGVNS. This CDR3 comprises 15 residues. V lost 5 bases and J lost 1; bases outside the gene matches: 7. CDR3 bases: TGTGCCAGCAGTCTCAGGACAGGTATCCAAGAGACCCAGTACTTC. Amino acids: CASSLRTGIQETQYF.

The chain uses TRBV27 and TRBJ1-6; TRBD1 agrees at 8 bases. The V gene end was trimmed by 5 bases and the J gene end by 7 bases; junction bases not matched to a gene: 7. The CDR3 consists of 15 residues. Germline CDR1 is MNHEY and CDR2 is SMNVEV (reference sequence). The CDR3 DNA reads TGTGCCAGCAGTCGGCCAGGGGGCAAAAATTCACCCCTCCACTTT. Translated, it gives CASSRPGGKNSPLHF.

The rearrangement uses TRBV27 and TRBJ2-7; possibly TRBD1 for D (5 bases). CDR1 is MNHEY and CDR2 is SMNVEV in the germline V gene (reference sequence). The CDR3 covers 14 residues. Trimming stripped 2 bases from V and 4 bases from J, with 12 bases between. The CDR3: CASSLVAGPYEQYF. The CDR3, as DNA: TGTGCCAGCAGTTTAGTTGCAGGGCCGTACGAGCAGTACTTC.

This chain joins TRBV2 and TRBJ1-2, with 8 bases matching TRBD1. Germline V gene data show CDR1 as SNHLY and CDR2 as FYNNEI. V gave up 1 base and J gave up 8 bases; unmatched junction bases: 6. The CDR3 covers 14 residues. The DNA for the CDR3 is TGTGCCAGCAGTGAAGGCCGGGGGACAGGCGGCTACACCTTC. Translated, it gives CASSEGRGTGGYTF.

The gene calls are TRBV6-1 and TRBJ1-1; D perhaps matches TRBD1 (5 bases). Germline CDR1 is MNHNS and CDR2 is SASEGT. V lost 6 bases and J 0 bases, leaving 14 bases between the germline ends. CDR3 length equals 15 residues. This chain's CDR3 is CASSKLGALNTEAFF. The CDR3 bases are TGTGCCAGCAGCAAGCTAGGGGCCCTGAACACTGAAGCTTTCTTT.

This clone occurred a few times. V is TRBV6-5 and J is TRBJ1-1; a possible D gene is TRBD1 (5 bases). The CDR3 spans 15 residues. CDR1 and CDR2 from the germline V gene are MNHEY and SVGAGI. V was pared by 0 bases and J by 0 bases, with 8 bases between. CDR3 coding DNA: TGTGCCAGCAGTTACTCCCCAGGGATGAACACTGAAGCTTTCTTT. Translating gives CASSYSPGMNTEAFF.

V and J are TRBV27 and TRBJ2-7; 7 nucleotides align to TRBD1. V lost 2 bases to trimming and J lost 7 bases; unmatched junction nucleotides: 8. Per the germline V gene, CDR1 is MNHEY and CDR2 is SMNVEV (reference sequence). The CDR3 sequence is 14 residues long. The CDR3 protein is CASSLGDSWREQYF. The CDR3 bases are TGTGCCAGCAGTTTAGGGGACAGTTGGAGGGAGCAGTACTTC.

This clone has more than one count but fewer than ten. This chain connects TRBV7-6 to TRBJ2-7, with TRBD1 identical over 7 bases. The CDR3 contains 14 residues. Germline V gene lookup returns CDR1 SGHVS and CDR2 FNYEAQ. The J segment lost 0 bases and the V segment lost 4 bases, leaving 3 bases of the junction unmatched. This chain's CDR3 is CASSYRTGSYEQYF. The CDR3 nucleotides read TGTGCCAGCAGCTACAGGACAGGCTCCTACGAGCAGTACTTC.

This clone came up once. This rearrangement joins TRBV5-1 to TRBJ2-7, with TRBD1 identical over 9 bases. Trimming at V came to 3 bases and at J to 1 base, leaving 20 bases not matched to a gene. CDR1 is SGHRS, CDR2 YFSETQ, per germline. The CDR3 length is 20 residues. Here the CDR3 reads CASSWGAPGQGRVASYEQYF. CDR3 nucleotides: TGCGCCAGCAGCTGGGGAGCCCCGGGACAGGGAAGAGTCGCTTCCTACGAGCAGTACTTC.

The chain couples TRBV19 to TRBJ1-5, with TRBD1 matching over 9 bases. V lost 7 bases and J lost 6; bases outside the gene matches: 7. In germline, CDR1 is LNHDA, CDR2 SQIVND (reference sequence). CDR3 length: 14 residues. The CDR3 spells CASKWTGVGQPQHF. For the CDR3, the DNA is TGTGCCAGTAAATGGACAGGGGTGGGTCAGCCCCAGCATTTT.

This clone appeared a single time. V and J are TRBV4-2 and TRBJ2-7, with TRBD2 matching over 11 bases. Unmatched junction bases numbered 6, after V lost 2 bases and J lost 0 bases. The germline gives CDR1 LGHNA, CDR2 YNFKEQ. The CDR3 has 17 amino acids. In DNA, the CDR3 is TGTGCCAGCAGCCAACAATCTAGCGGGAGGATCTCCTACGAGCAGTACTTC. This codes for CASSQQSSGRISYEQYF.

This clone was found once. V usage is TRBV20-1 and J usage is TRBJ1-2; possible D gene TRBD1, 5 bases. V lost 6 bases, J lost 6 bases, and 11 bases lay in between. Germline V lookup: CDR1 DFQATT, CDR2 SNEGSKA (reference sequence). The CDR3 sequence is 11 residues long. In DNA, the CDR3 is TGCAGTGCCCAGGGTATGGATGGCTACACCTTC. Translation: CSAQGMDGYTF.

As concerns this clone: The same CDR3 also results from other DNA sequences found in this sample. CDR3 nucleotide sequence: TGTGCCAGTAGTATGTCCAGGGAAGAGACCCAGTACTTC. Its protein is CASSMSREETQYF. V is TRBV19 and J is TRBJ2-5, with TRBD1 as a possible D gene (5 bases). Germline CDR1 reads LNHDA; CDR2 reads SQIVND (reference sequence). Trimming stripped 3 bases from V and 3 bases from J, with 8 bases between. This CDR3 is built from 13 residues.

This clone turned up a few times. The gene calls are TRBV27 and TRBJ1-1; TRBD1 matches at 9 bases. Trimming cost V 8 bases and J 6 bases; bases outside gene matches: 7. CDR1 is MNHEY, CDR2 SMNVEV, per germline (reference sequence). CDR3 length: 13 amino acids. CDR3 DNA: TGTGCCAGCCAAATCCGGGACAGGGCTGAAGCTTTCTTT. Translation gives CASQIRDRAEAFF.

The DNA of the CDR3 is TGTGCCAGCAGCTTAGGGACAGGGGGCGCGGTATGGACTGAAGCTTTCTTT. Protein product: CASSLGTGGAVWTEAFF. The chain links TRBV7-9 to TRBJ1-1; TRBD1 agrees at 11 bases. This CDR3 is 17 amino acids long. The V and J ends lost 1 base and 5 bases, in that order; junction bases with no gene match: 9. Germline V gene sequence: CDR1 SEHNR, CDR2 FQNEAQ (reference sequence).

The J gene is TRBJ1-5, the V gene TRBV6-1; 7 positions agree with TRBD1. Losses at the gene ends were 8 bases for V and 0 bases for J; bases not matched to a gene: 4. The V gene's germline CDR1 is MNHNS and CDR2 SASEGT. This CDR3 has 14 residues. The CDR3 region is CASAGTDSNQPQHF. CDR3 bases: TGTGCCAGCGCCGGGACAGATAGCAATCAGCCCCAGCATTTT.

This clone was counted once. This chain uses TRBV27 with TRBJ1-6; weak D call: TRBD1 (5 bases). The CDR3 consists of 13 residues. Germline loops: CDR1 MNHEY, CDR2 SMNVEV (reference sequence). Trimming stripped 6 bases from V and 6 bases from J, with 9 bases between. The CDR3: CASRWDFNSPLHF. CDR3 nucleotides: TGTGCCAGCAGGTGGGACTTTAATTCACCCCTCCACTTT.